The 8 T cell receptor beta chains presented below share a single source sample, sequenced in a study of human T cells and chemical hapten exposure. Time point meaning: patch test 2, 6 weeks after DPC sensitization. Treatment described: therapeutic diphenylcyclopropenone sensitization with weekly scalp DPC. TCRdb reprocessed the RACE reads via MiXCR and lists one record per CDR3 protein. The sample yields just over 350,000 distinct CDR3 sequences, around 6% seen once. Specimen: whole blood, collected in connection with sensitization to the hapten diphenylcyclopropenone (DPC). All receptors derive from a woman aged 18-29 years with alopecia areata. Some clones in this sample may be carry-over from other donors' samples.

The sample holds a few counts of this clonotype. The chain uses TRBV3-1 and TRBJ2-7; D is possibly TRBD2 (6 bases). The CDR3 contains 16 residues. The germline V and J ends were trimmed by 4 bases and 2 bases, with 18 bases remaining between them. Germline loops: CDR1 LGHDT, CDR2 YNNKEL (reference sequence). The CDR3 sequence is CASSRKETGSTYEQYF. The CDR3 coding sequence is TGTGCCAGCAGCCGCAAAGAGACCGGGAGCACCTACGAGCAGTACTTC.

This rearrangement joins TRBV28 to TRBJ2-3; 7 bases match TRBD1. The CDR3 length is 13 residues. The V segment lost 6 bases and the J segment 2 bases; nucleotides outside the gene matches: 2. Germline V gives CDR1 MDHEN, CDR2 SYDVKM. CDR3 in DNA: TGTGCCAGCAGGGGACAGTTCACAGATACGCAGTATTTT. This gives the protein CASRGQFTDTQYF.

This clonotype was recorded many times. The rearrangement links TRBV4-3 to TRBJ2-3, with 9 bases fitting TRBD2. The CDR3 spans 15 residues. CDR1 is LGHNA, CDR2 YSLEER, per germline. V shed 1 base, J shed 2 bases, and the junction held 1 base outside the gene matches. The CDR3 loop reads CASSQGLADTDTQYF. The CDR3 DNA reads TGCGCCAGCAGCCAAGGACTAGCGGACACAGATACGCAGTATTTT.

This clonotype was observed a handful of times. The rearrangement uses TRBV28 and TRBJ2-3, with 7 bases that match TRBD1. With V trimmed by 2 bases and J by 11 bases, 4 bases remained unmatched. CDR1 and CDR2 from the germline V gene are MDHEN and SYDVKM. This CDR3 region has 12 residues. CDR3 DNA: TGTGCCAGCAGTTTAATCCAGGGGGAGCAGTATTTT. Translation: CASSLIQGEQYF.

There are a few counts of this clonotype. The V and J genes are TRBV28 and TRBJ2-1, with no clear D. V lost 4 bases and J lost 4, with 11 bases in between. Germline V gives CDR1 MDHEN, CDR2 SYDVKM. The CDR3 covers 14 residues. DNA of the CDR3: TGTGCCAGCAGTTCCACTCAGCTTTACAATGAGCAGTTCTTC. Its translation is CASSSTQLYNEQFF.

This clonotype has a count of ten or more. The genes are TRBV5-1 and TRBJ2-5; D is possibly TRBD2 (5 bases). Trimming took off 0 bases at V and 3 bases at J, with 9 bases between the two ends. CDR1 and CDR2 from the germline V gene are SGHRS and YFSETQ. The CDR3 spans 14 residues. The CDR3, as DNA: TGCGCCAGCAGCTTGGACACGGGGAAAGAGACCCAGTACTTC. Its translation is CASSLDTGKETQYF.

The chain combines TRBV5-4 with TRBJ2-3, with D uncertain. V lost 2 bases to trimming and J lost 10 bases, with 17 bases between them. The CDR3 runs to 14 residues. Germline-derived CDR1 and CDR2 are SGHNT and YYREEE (reference sequence). The CDR3 bases are TGTGCCAGCAGCTTAGATACGGCGTCCGTGTCGCAGTATTTT. Translating gives CASSLDTASVSQYF.

This chain uses TRBV5-1 with TRBJ2-3; TRBD2 agrees at 9 bases. The length of the CDR3 is 15 residues. Losses at the gene ends were 6 bases for V and 4 bases for J; bases not matched to a gene: 9. CDR1 and CDR2 (germline): SGHRS, YFSETQ. CDR3 in DNA: TGCGCCAGCAAACCCGGGACTAGCATCCCAGATACGCAGTATTTT. Translating gives CASKPGTSIPDTQYF.